This T cell receptor (beta chain) was recovered during a study of neoadjuvant anti-PD-1 for oral cavity cancer. Overall study context: Most patients had three to four biweekly doses of 3 mg/kg nivolumab before resection.

Sequencing used immunoSEQ multiplex PCR; TCRdb keeps in-frame clones, though not all of them. The table records nearly 15,000 clones, roughly two fifths of them present only once. Time point here: after neoadjuvant nivolumab, at surgical resection. The CDR3 runs to 19 residues. With V trimmed by 2 bases and J by 7 bases, 17 bases remained unmatched. Germline V gene lookup returns CDR1 SGHAT and CDR2 FQNNGV. The chain couples TRBV11-2 to TRBJ2-1, with 10 bases identical to TRBD2. The material was tumor tissue, obtained after nivolumab (anti-PD-1) treatment. This clonotype originated in a person between 40 and 85 years old with oral cavity squamous cell carcinoma. CDR3 protein: CASSLLRLAGALTANEQFF. The CDR3 DNA follows: TGTGCCAGCAGCTTATTAAGGCTAGCGGGGGCCCTTACTGCGAATGAGCAGTTCTTC.